This T cell receptor (beta chain) stems from a study of coeliac disease. Whole-study context: Coeliac patients had newly diagnosed active disease, refractory type I disease, or gluten-free diet control.

Germline-derived CDR1 and CDR2 are ENHRY and SYGVKD. CDR3 size: 13 residues. The V gene end was trimmed by 6 bases and the J gene end by 3 bases; junction bases not matched to a gene: 3. Study-wide points: The authors considered this approach unsuitable for unbiased detection of gliadin-specific T cells. Few TRB amino acid sequences were shared between samples; most were unique.

Produced via immunoSEQ multiplex PCR; TCRdb's table is partial and in-frame only. The sample carries fewer than 6,000 clones, about four fifths recorded once. On this clone itself: Its antigen is unidentified.

The clonotype comes from a woman aged 18-35 years with active celiac disease. The material sequenced was lamina propria lymphocytes from the gut. The V call is TRBV10-3, the J call TRBJ2-3; 7 nucleotides match TRBD1. This CDR3 reads CAIRGQETDTQYF. The DNA for the CDR3 is TGTGCCATCAGAGGACAGGAGACAGATACGCAGTATTTT.